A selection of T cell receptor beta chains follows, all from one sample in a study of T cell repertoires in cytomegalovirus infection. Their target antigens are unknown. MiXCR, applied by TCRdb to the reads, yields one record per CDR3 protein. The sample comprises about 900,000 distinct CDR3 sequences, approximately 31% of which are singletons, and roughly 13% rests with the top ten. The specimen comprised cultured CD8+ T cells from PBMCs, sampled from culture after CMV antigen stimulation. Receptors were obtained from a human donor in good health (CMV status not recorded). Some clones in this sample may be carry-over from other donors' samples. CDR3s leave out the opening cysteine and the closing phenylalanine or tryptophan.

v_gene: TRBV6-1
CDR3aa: ASSEVIVSREAF

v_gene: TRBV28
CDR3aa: ASSFGQGTNEQF

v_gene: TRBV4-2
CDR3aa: ASSHHPGSSYNEQF

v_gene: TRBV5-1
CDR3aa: ASSPLYDRVAEQF

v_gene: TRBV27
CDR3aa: ASSRRMGTEAF

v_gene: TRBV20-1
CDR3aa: SARGFLGTGSSLGNTEAF

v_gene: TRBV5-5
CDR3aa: ASRTKNEQF

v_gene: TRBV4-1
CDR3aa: ASSHGQKNTGELF

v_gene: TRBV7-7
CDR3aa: ASSAGTGGWNEQF

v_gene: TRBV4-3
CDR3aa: ASSQGRDRERYGYT

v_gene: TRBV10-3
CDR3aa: AVLEPDNEQF